The entry below gives a single TCR beta chain sequence along with its context. Its antigen remains unidentified. Amplification used 52 TRBV primers and 13 TRBJ primers. TCRdb keeps only in-frame clones here, not all; method: immunoSEQ multiplex PCR. Of about 35,000 clones in the sample, 75% to 90% were seen once. These data are taken from a study of regulatory T cells. Study conclusions and caveats: Hydrophobic residues at CDR3 positions 6 and 7 were enriched in conventional CD4+ T cells of CD3G-deficient patients.

Specimen: conventional CD4+ T cells sorted from blood. This sequence was found in a person aged 18 to 30 with CD3G deficiency.

The CDR3 reads CASSEARTAYGYTF. The CDR3 nucleotides read TGTGCCAGCAGTGAAGCCCGGACAGCCTATGGCTACACCTTC. The rearrangement links TRBV6-1 to TRBJ1-2; maybe TRBD1 (6 bases). Between the trimmed V and J ends, which lost 0 bases and 4 bases, there was a span of 9 bases. Germline V gives CDR1 MNHNS, CDR2 SASEGT. The CDR3 consists of 14 residues.